This passage covers 30 T cell receptor beta chains from one sample sequenced in a study of shared clonotypes between healthy human individuals (dated by TCRdb to between 2020 and 2021). Library preparation was by the immunoSEQ multiplex PCR assay. Imported from immuneACCESS, the table was reduced by TCRdb to in-frame sequences with V and J called. These copies leave out some clones; in studies compared against another copy, an unresolved V gene accounts for under half, and the cause of the remainder is not known. In all, the sample holds more than 2 million clones, and about 95% of those were seen once. Roughly 0.13% of the sample belongs to the ten largest clones. Sequencing was done on a sample of naive CD4+ T cells sorted from blood. In the paper's terms, the cell subset or site label means: CD45RA+ positively selected. The receptors come from a man in his late teens or twenties in good health.

This clone appeared many times. The rearrangement joins TRBV4-3 to TRBJ1-5, with D unclear. V dropped 11 bases and J dropped 7 bases, with 18 bases sitting between them. This CDR3 contains 13 residues. Germline V gene data show CDR1 as LGHNA and CDR2 as YSLEER. The CDR3 DNA reads as TGCGCCCAAAGAGTAGCGCACCCGCAGCCCCAGCATTTT. As protein: CAQRVAHPQPQHF.

CDR3 amino acids: CSVGRHAGELFF. The CDR3 region has the DNA TGCAGCGTCGGTAGACACGCCGGGGAGCTGTTTTTT. The J gene is TRBJ2-2, the V gene TRBV29-1; no firm D call. Trimming left V 6 bases short and J 6 bases short, with 11 bases between. The length of the CDR3 is 12 residues. Germline loops: CDR1 SQVTM, CDR2 ANQGSEA.

The chain combines TRBV10-2 with TRBJ2-3; 7 bases line up with TRBD2. This CDR3 is 14 amino acids long. The trim removed 6 bases at V and 3 bases at J, leaving 6 bases unmatched. Germline-derived CDR1 and CDR2 are WSHSY and SAAADI. The CDR3 coding sequence is TGCGCCAGCAGAGAGGGAGGGTGGACAGATACGCAGTATTTT. Translated: CASREGGWTDTQYF.

This sequence joins TRBV5-1 and TRBJ2-7; D possibly uses TRBD1 or TRBD2 (5 bases each). Looked up from germline, CDR1 is SGHRS and CDR2 is YFSETQ. This CDR3 region has 16 residues. Trimming removed 0 bases from V and 1 base from J, with 14 bases in between. As DNA, the CDR3 is TGCGCCAGCAGCTTGGGACTGGGGGAAGGTTCCTACGAGCAGTACTTC. This encodes CASSLGLGEGSYEQYF.

To note about this clone: One end of the junction does not line up with germline, which may come from a read error. The chain uses TRBV7-7 and TRBJ2-7; TRBD1 or TRBD2 may be the D gene (5 bases each). Germline CDR1 and CDR2: SSHAT and FNYEAQ (reference sequence). The CDR3 runs 13 residues. The DNA of the CDR3 is TGTGCTAGCAGCCTCTCCCGGGGCGGGGAGCAGTACTTC. Encoded protein: CASSLSRGGEQYF.

The V call is TRBV10-2, the J call TRBJ2-1; 10 bases map to TRBD2. This CDR3 is built from 14 residues. V was clipped by 6 bases and J by 5 bases; unmatched bases: 4. From germline, CDR1 is WSHSY and CDR2 SAAADI. The CDR3 DNA reads TGCGCCAGCAGGAAACTAGCGGGAAACAATGAGCAGTTCTTC. Encoded protein: CASRKLAGNNEQFF.

This chain connects TRBV6-1 to TRBJ2-2; possibly TRBD1 for D (5 bases). The CDR3 is 13 amino acids. CDR1 is MNHNS and CDR2 is SASEGT in the germline V gene. Trimming removed 5 bases at V and 5 bases at J, with 9 bases between. CDR3 DNA sequence: TGTGCCAGCAGTTTATCAGGGACCGGGGAGCTGTTTTTT. It codes for CASSLSGTGELFF.

The V gene is TRBV6-5, the J gene TRBJ2-3; D is uncertain. The CDR3 is 11 amino acids. V lost 2 bases to trimming and J lost 9 bases, with 6 bases between them. Per germline, CDR1 MNHEY and CDR2 SVGAGI. The CDR3 DNA follows: TGTGCCAGCAGTTACCCCGGGACGCAGTATTTT. Protein product: CASSYPGTQYF.

V usage is TRBV28 and J usage is TRBJ2-7; tentative D call: TRBD1 (5 bases). V was trimmed by 8 bases and J by 2 bases, leaving 13 bases between them. This CDR3 is 13 amino acids long. CDR1 and CDR2 from the germline V gene are MDHEN and SYDVKM. The CDR3 DNA sequence: TGTGCCAGCTGCCGACAGCCCACCTACGAGCAGTACTTC. It specifies CASCRQPTYEQYF.

V and J are TRBV4-3 and TRBJ2-3, with 10 bases fitting TRBD2. After removal of 4 bases from V and 6 bases from J, the junction contained 4 bases not matched to a gene. This CDR3 contains 14 residues. Germline V CDR1 and CDR2: LGHNA, YSLEER. The CDR3 here is CASSRLAGADTQYF. In nucleotides, the CDR3 is TGCGCCAGCAGCCGGCTAGCGGGGGCGGATACGCAGTATTTT.

Of note for this clone: The same CDR3 is also encoded by other DNA sequences in this sample. The chain recombines TRBV20-1 with TRBJ2-3; no clear D. The germline V gene has CDR1 DFQATT and CDR2 SNEGSKA (reference sequence). Trimming cost V 6 bases and J 4 bases, with 8 bases left between them. CDR3 size: 11 residues. The CDR3 is CSARRSDTQYF. The CDR3 coding sequence is TGCAGTGCCCGAAGATCAGATACGCAGTATTTT.

This chain uses TRBV7-9 with TRBJ2-5; 7 positions match TRBD1. Germline values: CDR1 SEHNR, CDR2 FQNEAQ (reference sequence). This CDR3 has 14 amino acids. With V trimmed by 4 bases and J by 1 base, 3 bases remained unmatched. CDR3 nucleotide sequence: TGTGCCAGCAGCTACAGGGACAGCCAAGAGACCCAGTACTTC. Translation: CASSYRDSQETQYF. Full variable domain (outside the CDR3, taken from reference TRBV7-9 and TRBJ2-5): DTGVSQNPRHKITKRGQNVTFRCDPISEHNRLYWYRQTLGQGPEFLTYFQNEAQLEKSRLLSDRFSAERPKGSFSTLEIQRTEQGDSAMYLCASSYRDSQETQYFGPGTRLLVL.

The rearrangement uses TRBV6-5 and TRBJ2-7; TRBD1 agrees at 7 bases. Germline trimming cut 6 bases from V and 3 bases from J; bases unmatched to any gene: 8. Germline V CDR1 and CDR2: MNHEY, SVGAGI. CDR3 length: 14 residues. The chain's CDR3 is CASSSGTANYEQYF. The CDR3 DNA reads TGTGCCAGCAGCTCCGGGACAGCGAACTACGAGCAGTACTTC.

This chain connects TRBV19 to TRBJ1-2; D gene unclear. The CDR3 length is 15 residues. V was cut by 3 bases and J by 0 bases, with 11 bases left in between. Germline V gene lookup returns CDR1 LNHDA and CDR2 SQIVND (reference sequence). CDR3 nucleotides: TGTGCCAGTAGTATGGGAGAGCGGACTAACTATGGCTACACCTTC. Translating it yields CASSMGERTNYGYTF.

About this clone itself: At the DNA level, this CDR3 is encoded by other sequences in the same sample as well. This chain joins TRBV28 and TRBJ2-7, with 7 positions matching TRBD1. Germline V CDR1 and CDR2: MDHEN, SYDVKM. The ends lost 5 bases at V and 0 bases at J; junction bases unmatched: 7. The CDR3 is 15 amino acids. The CDR3 loop reads CASSLPGTASYEQYF. The CDR3 DNA reads as TGTGCCAGCAGTCTACCCGGGACAGCCTCCTACGAGCAGTACTTC.

The chain joins TRBV11-2 to TRBJ2-2; 8 bases map to TRBD2. V lost 0 bases and J lost 5; bases outside the gene matches: 2. Germline loops: CDR1 SGHAT, CDR2 FQNNGV. The length of the CDR3 is 15 residues. CDR3 sequence (DNA): TGTGCCAGCAGCTTAGAACTAGCGGTGACCGGGGAGCTGTTTTTT. Protein sequence: CASSLELAVTGELFF.

The chain employs TRBV10-3 and TRBJ2-3; a possible D gene is TRBD1 (6 bases). CDR1 and CDR2 (germline): ENHRY, SYGVKD. The CDR3 is made up of 13 amino acids. The V end lost 5 bases, the J end lost 4 bases, and 10 bases lay between the germline ends. In DNA, the CDR3 is TGTGCCATCAGTCCTGGGGGCCCAGATACGCAGTATTTT. Its protein product is CAISPGGPDTQYF.

The chain is built from TRBV6-1 and TRBJ1-5; D not resolved. There are 14 residues in the CDR3. From germline, CDR1 is MNHNS and CDR2 SASEGT. V lost 3 bases and J lost 3, with 9 bases in between. The CDR3 is CASSDGSFNQPQHF. In DNA form, the CDR3 reads TGTGCCAGCAGTGATGGGTCCTTCAATCAGCCCCAGCATTTT.

The rearrangement links TRBV2 to TRBJ2-2; D ambiguous. V dropped 8 bases and J dropped 7 bases, with 11 bases sitting between them. Germline V CDR1 and CDR2: SNHLY, FYNNEI. The CDR3 sequence is 12 residues long. CDR3 in DNA: TGTGCCAGCGGCCGGGCTGGCGGGGAGCTGTTTTTT. Encoded protein: CASGRAGGELFF.

The chain uses TRBV7-2 and TRBJ2-1; 9 bases align to TRBD2. Germline V gene sequence: CDR1 SGHTA, CDR2 FQGNSA. The J segment lost 8 bases and the V segment lost 0 bases, leaving 5 bases of the junction unmatched. The CDR3 covers 15 residues. Here the CDR3 reads CASSLAAGGPDEQFF. The CDR3, as DNA: TGTGCCAGCAGCTTAGCGGCGGGAGGGCCTGATGAGCAGTTCTTC.

V gene TRBV30 combines with J gene TRBJ1-3; TRBD1 agrees at 7 bases. V shed 4 bases and J 2 bases; nucleotides not matched to a gene: 2. Germline V CDR1 and CDR2: GTSNPN, SVGIG (reference sequence). This CDR3 is 13 amino acids long. The CDR3 DNA reads as TGTGCCTGGATGACAGGGACTGGAAACACCATATATTTT. The encoded protein is CAWMTGTGNTIYF.

The chain is built from TRBV10-3 and TRBJ1-5, with TRBD1 matching over 7 bases. This CDR3 has 13 residues. With 5 bases clipped from V and 5 bases from J, the junction kept 3 bases outside the gene matches. The germline gives CDR1 ENHRY, CDR2 SYGVKD. CDR3 residues: CAISSGGHQPQHF. Here the CDR3 DNA reads TGTGCCATCAGTTCAGGGGGGCATCAGCCCCAGCATTTT.

The rearrangement links TRBV4-1 to TRBJ1-5, with TRBD1 as a possible D gene (6 bases). CDR3 length: 15 amino acids. The germline gives CDR1 MGHRA, CDR2 YSYEKL. The germline V and J ends were trimmed by 0 bases and 3 bases, with 9 bases remaining between them. The DNA for the CDR3 is TGCGCCAGCAGCCAAGATGTGGGGGCCAATCAGCCCCAGCATTTT. Residues: CASSQDVGANQPQHF.

This clone was recorded once. This may arise from a read error, as a much more abundant clone is one base away. The rearrangement uses TRBV14 and TRBJ1-4, with D perhaps matching TRBD1 (5 bases). The V end lost 4 bases, the J end lost 0 bases, and 6 bases lay between the germline ends. Germline V CDR1 and CDR2: SGHDN, FVKESK. CDR3 length: 14 residues. CDR3 amino acids: CASSLRATNEKLFF. For the CDR3, the DNA is TGTGCCAGCAGCCTCAGGGCAACTAATGAAAAACTGTTTTTT.

About this clone: Other DNA sequences within the sample encode an identical CDR3. CDR3 protein: CASSLVGRVNTEAFF. The CDR3, as DNA: TGCGCCAGCAGCTTGGTAGGCAGGGTGAACACTGAAGCTTTCTTT. The chain recombines TRBV5-1 with TRBJ1-1, with a tentative D call TRBD1 (5 bases). The CDR3 length is 15 residues. V lost 0 bases and J lost 0, with 9 bases in between. The germline CDR1 and CDR2 sequences are SGHRS and YFSETQ.

To note about this clone: Its ends do not fully match the called genes, so a read error is possible. The CDR3 spells CASSLQGPPADF. The CDR3 DNA reads as TGTGCCAGCAGCTTACAGGGACCTCCGGCGGATTTT. The V and J genes are TRBV7-2 and TRBJ1-5, with a possible D match to TRBD1 (5 bases). Germline-derived CDR1 and CDR2 are SGHTA and FQGNSA. This CDR3 spans 12 amino acids.

The chain joins TRBV15 to TRBJ2-4; 8 bases are shared with TRBD1. The ends lost 3 bases at V and 3 bases at J; junction bases unmatched: 4. CDR3 length equals 15 residues. Germline V gene lookup returns CDR1 LNHNV and CDR2 YYDKDF (reference sequence). In DNA form, the CDR3 reads TGTGCCACCAGCAGCGCAGACAGGGGCAAAAACATTCAGTACTTC. Encoded protein: CATSSADRGKNIQYF.

In the case of this clone: One junction end disagrees with the germline gene, perhaps due to a read error. CDR3 nucleotide sequence: TGTGCCAGCAGCCTAGGGGGTCATGGGGCCAACGTCCTGACTTTC. As protein: CASSLGGHGANVLTF. The rearrangement uses TRBV13 and TRBJ2-6, with D possibly TRBD1 on 6 matching bases. There are 15 residues in the CDR3. CDR1 is PRHDT, CDR2 FYEKMQ, per germline (reference sequence).

The CDR3 nucleotides are TGTGCCAGCCTTTCGACAGGACTCTCTGGGGCCAACGTCCTGACTTTC. Amino acid sequence: CASLSTGLSGANVLTF. The genes are TRBV11-2 and TRBJ2-6; perhaps TRBD1 as D (6 bases). Germline V gene lookup returns CDR1 SGHAT and CDR2 FQNNGV. CDR3 length: 16 amino acids. Trimming left V 8 bases short and J 0 bases short, with 14 bases between. The full variable domain, in which reference TRBV11-2 and TRBJ2-6 provide the parts outside the CDR3, is EAGVAQSPRYKIIEKRQSVAFWCNPISGHATLYWYQQILGQGPKLLIQFQNNGVVDDSQLPKDRFSAERLKGVDSTLKIQPAKLEDSAVYLCASLSTGLSGANVLTFGAGSRLTVL.

Here the CDR3 DNA reads TGTGCCAGCAGCCAGGGGGGCCCCTACAATGAGCAGTTCTTC. Translation: CASSQGGPYNEQFF. The J gene is TRBJ2-1, the V gene TRBV28, with D maybe TRBD1 (7 bases). V was shortened by 6 bases and J by 2 bases, with 11 bases between the two germline ends. The CDR3 is made up of 14 amino acids. CDR1 MDHEN and CDR2 SYDVKM come from the germline V gene.